This passage covers 28 T cell receptor beta chains from one sample sequenced in a study of cytomegalovirus exposure and HLA in healthy donors. PCR was performed using 60 Vbeta and 13 Jbeta primers. The protocol was immunoSEQ multiplex PCR, while the TCRdb copy is restricted to in-frame clones and leaves out a portion. The table shows about 120,000 clones, with about 16% occurring only once. The sample was PBMCs. The receptors come from a woman under 30 in good health and CMV-seronegative.

The rearrangement joins TRBV6-1 to TRBJ2-4; TRBD1 matches at 7 bases. V was pared by 4 bases and J by 8 bases, with 5 bases of the junction left unmatched. CDR3 length: 13 amino acids. CDR1 is MNHNS and CDR2 is SASEGT in the germline V gene. CDR3 protein: CASSVRGRDIQYF. The CDR3, as DNA: TGTGCCAGCAGTGTAAGGGGGCGAGACATTCAGTACTTC.

This clone has a handful of counts. The chain joins TRBV9 to TRBJ2-3, with 11 bases matching TRBD2. Looked up from germline, CDR1 is SGDLS and CDR2 is YYNGEE. The CDR3 consists of 16 residues. V lost 1 base and J lost 1; bases outside the gene matches: 2. This CDR3 is CASSVLAGGGTDTQYF. The CDR3 DNA reads as TGTGCCAGCAGCGTACTAGCGGGGGGTGGCACAGATACGCAGTATTTT.

The chain is built from TRBV7-3 and TRBJ2-1; 10 bases align to TRBD2. Germline V CDR1 and CDR2: SGHTA, FQGTGA. The CDR3 totals 21 residues. After removal of 4 bases from V and 0 bases from J, the junction contained 18 bases not matched to a gene. In nucleotides, the CDR3 is TGTGCCAGCAGCTCTCTCCCAAGAGCGGGGGGGCTCTCAAGCTCCTACAATGAGCAGTTCTTC. This codes for CASSSLPRAGGLSSSYNEQFF.

V usage is TRBV30 and J usage is TRBJ1-3, with D unclear. Germline CDR1 reads GTSNPN; CDR2 reads SVGIG (reference sequence). The CDR3 spans 12 residues. V gave up 0 bases and J gave up 9 bases, with 9 bases separating them. In DNA form, the CDR3 reads TGTGCCTGGAGTGTGGGCGTGACCACCATATATTTT. This translates into CAWSVGVTTIYF. Combining the CDR3 with reference TRBV30 and TRBJ1-3 gives the whole variable domain SQTIHQWPATLVQPVGSPLSLECTVEGTSNPNLYWYRQAAGRGLQLLFYSVGIGQISSEVPQNLSASRPQDRQFILSSKKLLLSDSGFYLCAWSVGVTTIYFGEGSWLTVV.

This clone appeared a few times. The CDR3 nucleotides are TGTGCCTGGAGCGAATTCCGGGACTACTACACCTACGAGCAGTACTTC. The encoded protein is CAWSEFRDYYTYEQYF. The chain joins TRBV30 to TRBJ2-7; 7 nucleotides align to TRBD2. V gave up 3 bases and J gave up 2 bases; unmatched junction bases: 13. This CDR3 is built from 16 residues. CDR1 is GTSNPN, CDR2 SVGIG, per germline (reference sequence).

The chain has TRBV18 and TRBJ1-1; 9 bases are a match to TRBD1. The CDR3 contains 13 residues. V lost 4 bases to trimming and J lost 6 bases; unmatched junction nucleotides: 3. Germline CDR1 and CDR2: KGHSH and LQKENI. CDR3 loop: CASSLQGAAEAFF. In DNA, the CDR3 is TGTGCCAGCTCACTACAGGGGGCTGCTGAAGCTTTCTTT. Using reference TRBV18 and TRBJ1-1 for the parts outside the CDR3, the full variable domain is NAGVMQNPRHLVRRRGQEARLRCSPMKGHSHVYWYRQLPEEGLKFMVYLQKENIIDESGMPKERFSAEFPKEGPSILRIQQVVRGDSAAYFCASSLQGAAEAFFGQGTRLTVV.

In DNA form, the CDR3 reads TGTGCCTGGAGTGTAATAATGAACACTGAAGCTTTCTTT. It encodes CAWSVIMNTEAFF. The chain employs TRBV30 and TRBJ1-1; D gene uncertain. This CDR3 region has 13 residues. V lost 0 bases and J lost 0, with 5 bases in between. The germline V gene has CDR1 GTSNPN and CDR2 SVGIG (reference sequence).

This clone has just a few counts. The genes are TRBV25-1 and TRBJ1-1; D is uncertain. Germline V gene sequence: CDR1 MGHDK, CDR2 SYGVNS. The V end was cut by 4 bases, the J end by 5 bases, with 11 bases between. This CDR3 contains 13 residues. CDR3 sequence reads: CASSAGIGTEAFF. CDR3 DNA: TGTGCCAGCAGTGCGGGGATAGGTACTGAAGCTTTCTTT.

This clone was seen only a few times. The chain couples TRBV5-1 to TRBJ1-2; tentatively, D is TRBD1 (6 bases). Germline CDR1 and CDR2: SGHRS and YFSETQ. The CDR3 contains 15 residues. Trimming stripped 3 bases from V and 7 bases from J, with 19 bases between. CDR3 in DNA: TGCGCCAGCAGCTATTCACAGGGTTCCTTTTCTGGCTACACCTTC. As protein: CASSYSQGSFSGYTF.

The rearrangement links TRBV9 to TRBJ2-1; the match to TRBD2 covers 11 bases. Germline CDR1 reads SGDLS; CDR2 reads YYNGEE. The CDR3 spans 16 residues. V lost 1 base, J lost 5 bases, and 5 bases stayed unmatched. The CDR3 DNA sequence: TGTGCCAGCAGCGTATGGGGGACTAGCGGTAACAATGAGCAGTTCTTC. It translates to CASSVWGTSGNNEQFF.

The chain is built from TRBV6-5 and TRBJ1-1; possibly TRBD1 for D (5 bases). The V end was cut by 0 bases, the J end by 0 bases, with 5 bases between. Per the germline V gene, CDR1 is MNHEY and CDR2 is SVGAGI. The CDR3 has 14 residues. The CDR3 spells CASSYSTVNTEAFF. CDR3 bases: TGTGCCAGCAGTTACTCGACAGTGAACACTGAAGCTTTCTTT.

This chain connects TRBV29-1 to TRBJ2-7; 9 bases are a match to TRBD2. The germline V gene has CDR1 SQVTM and CDR2 ANQGSEA. Unmatched junction bases numbered 5, after V lost 3 bases and J lost 5 bases. This CDR3 comprises 13 residues. Here the CDR3 reads CSVDVSGGNEQYF. The CDR3 bases are TGCAGCGTTGATGTTAGCGGGGGAAACGAGCAGTACTTC.

This clone was seen a handful of times. This chain joins TRBV6-4 and TRBJ1-2, with D perhaps matching TRBD1 (5 bases). Germline CDR1 and CDR2: MRHNA and SNTAGT. This CDR3 has 13 residues. V shed 0 bases and J shed 5 bases, with 7 bases lying between them. The CDR3 region has the DNA TGTGCCAGCAGTGACTCCGACAGTTATGGCTACACCTTC. Amino acid sequence: CASSDSDSYGYTF.

The V and J genes are TRBV5-6 and TRBJ1-5, with 8 bases aligning to TRBD1. Germline V gene data show CDR1 as SGHDT and CDR2 as YYEEEE. V was clipped by 3 bases and J by 6 bases; unmatched bases: 5. CDR3 size: 14 residues. The CDR3 DNA reads TGTGCCAGCAGCTCATCGACAGGGGCTCAGCCCCAGCATTTT. As protein: CASSSSTGAQPQHF.

The gene calls are TRBV25-1 and TRBJ1-6; 7 nucleotides agree with TRBD1. The CDR3 spans 15 residues. Germline V gives CDR1 MGHDK, CDR2 SYGVNS. V lost 3 bases and J lost 9; bases outside the gene matches: 8. The CDR3: CASSDRDSVRSPLHF. The DNA of the CDR3 is TGTGCCAGCAGTGACCGGGACAGCGTACGTTCACCCCTCCACTTT.

This clone was seen a handful of times. The chain has TRBV5-6 and TRBJ2-3, with 12 bases that match TRBD2. The CDR3 length is 15 residues. V gave up 5 bases and J gave up 6 bases; unmatched junction bases: 7. Germline values: CDR1 SGHDT, CDR2 YYEEEE. Here the CDR3 reads CASRPTSGSMDTQYF. CDR3 nucleotides: TGTGCCAGCAGGCCGACTAGCGGGAGTATGGATACGCAGTATTTT.

V gene TRBV7-2 combines with J gene TRBJ2-7, with TRBD1 matching over 7 bases. Trimming cost V 5 bases and J 3 bases; bases outside gene matches: 7. Germline lookup yields CDR1 SGHTA and CDR2 FQGNSA. The CDR3 has 14 residues. The CDR3 is CASSPGTVNYEQYF. The DNA for the CDR3 is TGTGCCAGCAGCCCCGGGACAGTTAACTACGAGCAGTACTTC.

The rearrangement uses TRBV29-1 and TRBJ2-3; 13 positions agree with TRBD2. Germline V lookup: CDR1 SQVTM, CDR2 ANQGSEA. CDR3 length: 14 amino acids. J was trimmed by 4 bases and V by 8 bases; bases with no gene match: 6. DNA of the CDR3: TGCAGCTTCGGGACTAGCGGGATGGCAGATACGCAGTATTTT. Translation gives CSFGTSGMADTQYF.

In DNA form, the CDR3 reads TGTGCCAGCAGCTACTATGACAGGGGGCTCGGAGAGCAGTACTTC. This codes for CASSYYDRGLGEQYF. The V call is TRBV7-3, the J call TRBJ2-7, with 10 positions matching TRBD1. The CDR3 length is 15 residues. In germline, CDR1 is SGHTA, CDR2 FQGTGA. V lost 4 bases and J lost 7; bases outside the gene matches: 10.

There are a few counts of this clone. The rearrangement joins TRBV27 to TRBJ2-7; no clear D gene. V lost 2 bases and J lost 5, with 16 bases in between. Germline CDR1 reads MNHEY; CDR2 reads SMNVEV (reference sequence). The CDR3 spans 15 residues. The CDR3 spells CASSLKLPSTHEQYF. CDR3 sequence (DNA): TGTGCCAGCAGTTTAAAGCTGCCCTCCACCCACGAGCAGTACTTC.

This chain links TRBV7-2 with TRBJ1-6, with 8 bases that match TRBD1. Germline V gene data show CDR1 as SGHTA and CDR2 as FQGNSA. The CDR3 contains 14 residues. With 2 bases clipped from V and 13 bases from J, the junction kept 7 bases outside the gene matches. This chain's CDR3 is CASSLFDRGSPLHF. CDR3 nucleotides: TGTGCCAGCAGCTTATTCGACAGGGGCTCCCCCCTCCACTTT. Variable domain in full (rest from reference TRBV7-2 and TRBJ1-6): GAGVSQSPSNKVTEKGKDVELRCDPISGHTALYWYRQSLGQGLEFLIYFQGNSAPDKSGLPSDRFSAERTGGSVSTLTIQRTQQEDSAVYLCASSLFDRGSPLHFGNGTRLTVT.

The DNA of the CDR3 is TGTGCCAGTAGGGGCCCGGAGGGGCGAGTCTATGGCTACACCTTC. Translating gives CASRGPEGRVYGYTF. This sequence joins TRBV19 and TRBJ1-2; maybe TRBD1 (5 bases). Germline V gives CDR1 LNHDA, CDR2 SQIVND (reference sequence). V lost 6 bases and J lost 4, with 18 bases in between. CDR3 size: 15 residues.

This clone was observed a handful of times. This chain uses TRBV6-1 with TRBJ1-1; possible D gene TRBD1, 5 bases. The length of the CDR3 is 14 residues. Germline V CDR1 and CDR2: MNHNS, SASEGT. The V end lost 1 base, the J end lost 5 bases, and 11 bases lay between the germline ends. The CDR3 DNA follows: TGTGCCAGCAGTGAAGGGGGCTGGTTGACTGAAGCTTTCTTT. This gives the protein CASSEGGWLTEAFF.

The DNA for the CDR3 is TGTGCCAGCAGTTTATTAGGCAGGGCGACAGATACGCAGTATTTT. This translates into CASSLLGRATDTQYF. The V call is TRBV28, the J call TRBJ2-3, with TRBD1 as a possible D gene (5 bases). The V and J ends lost 1 base and 3 bases respectively, with 11 bases between them. Germline values: CDR1 MDHEN, CDR2 SYDVKM. The CDR3 covers 15 residues.

This clone was observed a few times. This chain joins TRBV13 and TRBJ2-1; 12 nucleotides match TRBD2. There are 16 residues in the CDR3. V gave up 5 bases and J gave up 7 bases; unmatched junction bases: 9. The germline gives CDR1 PRHDT, CDR2 FYEKMQ (reference sequence). CDR3 DNA sequence: TGTGCCAGCAGCGTTCGACTAGCGGGGGACGGGAATGAGCAGTTCTTC. Translating it yields CASSVRLAGDGNEQFF.

This clone was counted only a few times. The V call is TRBV30, the J call TRBJ2-7; 10 positions match TRBD2. Trimming cost V 5 bases and J 2 bases; bases outside gene matches: 3. There are 13 residues in the CDR3. Per germline, CDR1 GTSNPN and CDR2 SVGIG (reference sequence). The chain's CDR3 is CAWASGGTYEQYF. DNA of the CDR3: TGTGCCTGGGCTAGCGGGGGTACCTACGAGCAGTACTTC.

The V gene is TRBV19, the J gene TRBJ2-7, with D perhaps TRBD1 (6 bases). Trimming took off 2 bases at V and 1 base at J, with 9 bases between the two ends. Germline loops: CDR1 LNHDA, CDR2 SQIVND (reference sequence). The CDR3 spans 14 residues. CDR3 sequence reads: CASSITGKSYEQYF. The DNA for the CDR3 is TGTGCCAGTAGTATAACAGGGAAATCCTACGAGCAGTACTTC.

The CDR3 sequence is CASSRDGRGAQHF. Here the CDR3 DNA reads TGTGCCAGCAGTCGGGACGGCCGGGGGGCCCAGCATTTT. The chain is built from TRBV28 and TRBJ1-5, with TRBD1 as a possible D gene (5 bases). Germline V CDR1 and CDR2: MDHEN, SYDVKM. The CDR3 covers 13 residues. Trimming removed 5 bases at V and 11 bases at J, with 16 bases between.